This T cell receptor (beta chain) was obtained from a study of blood T cell repertoires in COVID-19. Profiled with immunoSEQ multiplex PCR; TCRdb holds only in-frame clones, not every one. This sample has roughly 240,000 clones, with over 80% found just once. The CDR3 totals 18 residues. The V end lost 0 bases, the J end lost 4 bases, and 22 bases lay between the germline ends. Germline-derived CDR1 and CDR2 are SGDLS and YYNGEE. The TCR comes from a man between 50 and 59 years old who had been exposed to COVID-19. The sample taken for sequencing was PBMCs or T cells enriched from blood (not recorded which). The chain employs TRBV9 and TRBJ1-1; the D gene is possibly TRBD1 (6 bases). As DNA, the CDR3 is TGTGCCAGCAGCGTAGATATAGAGGACACAGGGACGGGCACTGAAGCTTTCTTT. Translation: CASSVDIEDTGTGTEAFF.